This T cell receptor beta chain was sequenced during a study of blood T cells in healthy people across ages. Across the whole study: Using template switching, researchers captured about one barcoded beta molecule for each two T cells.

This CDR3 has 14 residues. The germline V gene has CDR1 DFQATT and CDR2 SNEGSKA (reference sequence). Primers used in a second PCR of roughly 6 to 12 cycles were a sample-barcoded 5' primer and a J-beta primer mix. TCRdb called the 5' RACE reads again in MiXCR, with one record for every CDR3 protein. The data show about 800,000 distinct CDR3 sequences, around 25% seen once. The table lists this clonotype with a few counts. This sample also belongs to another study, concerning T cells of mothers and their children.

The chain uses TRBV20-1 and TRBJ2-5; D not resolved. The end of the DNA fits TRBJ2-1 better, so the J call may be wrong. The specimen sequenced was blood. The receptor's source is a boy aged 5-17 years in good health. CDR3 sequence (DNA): TGCAGTGCTAGAGAAGGGCTGAGCGCCGGTGAGCAGTTCTTC. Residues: CSAREGLSAGEQFF.